One and the same sample provided the 8 T cell receptor beta chains below, sequenced in a study of blood T cell repertoires in COVID-19 (TCRdb year 2020). The library was generated by the immunoSEQ multiplex PCR assay. In its TCRdb copy, this immuneACCESS table keeps in-frame sequences only and misses some clones. Where compared with another copy, unresolved V genes explain less than half of these, and the others have no known cause. The sample contains about 170,000 clones, approximately 80% of them found a single time. The ten largest clones take up less than 15% of the sample. The sample comprised PBMCs or T cells enriched from blood (not recorded which). The receptors derive from a man aged 50 to 59 who had recovered from COVID-19.

The table lists this clone with a count of one. This chain joins TRBV19 and TRBJ1-1; 9 nucleotides line up with TRBD1. Germline-derived CDR1 and CDR2 are LNHDA and SQIVND (reference sequence). V lost 1 base to trimming and J lost 4 bases; unmatched junction nucleotides: 1. The CDR3 length is 14 residues. The CDR3 spells CASSIGTGATEAFF. The CDR3 DNA reads TGTGCCAGTAGTATAGGGACAGGGGCCACTGAAGCTTTCTTT.

The V gene is TRBV3-1 (or the pseudogene TRBV3-2), the J gene TRBJ1-4; 8 bases align to TRBD1. V was pared by 4 bases and J by 5 bases, with 6 bases of the junction left unmatched. CDR3 length: 15 residues. Germline V gives CDR1 LGHDT, CDR2 YNNKEL (reference sequence). The CDR3 bases are TGTGCCAGCAGCCCTCCGGGACAGGAGAATGAAAAACTGTTTTTT. Its translation is CASSPPGQENEKLFF.

The J gene is TRBJ1-2, the V gene TRBV30; no clear D gene. This CDR3 spans 11 amino acids. Germline V lookup: CDR1 GTSNPN, CDR2 SVGIG (reference sequence). The germline V and J ends were trimmed by 2 bases and 7 bases, with 8 bases remaining between them. CDR3 loop: CAWSQGSGYTF. The CDR3 nucleotides read TGTGCCTGGAGTCAAGGGAGTGGCTACACCTTC.

The chain links TRBV7-3 to TRBJ2-1; 9 positions match TRBD1. Per the germline V gene, CDR1 is SGHTA and CDR2 is FQGTGA. After removal of 1 base from V and 4 bases from J, the junction contained 2 bases not matched to a gene. The CDR3 has 15 amino acids. The chain's CDR3 is CASSLNRGPYNEQFF. Here the CDR3 DNA reads TGTGCCAGCAGCTTAAACAGGGGGCCATACAATGAGCAGTTCTTC. The variable domain in full, with the rest retrieved from reference TRBV7-3 and TRBJ2-1, is GAGVSQTPSNKVTEKGKYVELRCDPISGHTALYWYRQSLGQGPEFLIYFQGTGAADDSGLPNDRFFAVRPEGSVSTLKIQRTERGDSAVYLCASSLNRGPYNEQFFGPGTRLTVL.

This chain links TRBV6-5 with TRBJ2-7; D is perhaps TRBD1 (6 bases). V was cut by 2 bases and J by 0 bases, with 11 bases left in between. CDR1 is MNHEY and CDR2 is SVGAGI in the germline V gene. This CDR3 is 15 amino acids long. Here the CDR3 DNA reads TGTGCCAGCAGTTACACAGTACAGGGCTCCTACGAGCAGTACTTC. Encoded protein: CASSYTVQGSYEQYF.

This chain connects TRBV19 to TRBJ1-2, with 8 bases matching TRBD1. V lost 4 bases to trimming and J lost 4 bases; unmatched junction nucleotides: 8. This CDR3 is built from 15 residues. CDR1 LNHDA and CDR2 SQIVND come from the germline V gene (reference sequence). The CDR3 region has the DNA TGTGCCAGTAGTAAAACCGGACAGGGCTTCTATGGCTACACCTTC. It codes for CASSKTGQGFYGYTF.

The chain is built from TRBV4-3 and TRBJ1-1; 8 nucleotides agree with TRBD1. The CDR3 contains 14 residues. Losses at the gene ends were 4 bases for V and 8 bases for J; bases not matched to a gene: 9. From germline, CDR1 is LGHNA and CDR2 YSLEER. The CDR3 DNA follows: TGCGCCAGCAGCCTGGGTTACGACAGGGGAGAAGCTTTCTTT. This translates into CASSLGYDRGEAFF.

The chain carries TRBV4-3 and TRBJ1-2; D remains ambiguous. CDR3 length: 15 residues. CDR1 and CDR2 from the germline V gene are LGHNA and YSLEER. V dropped 0 bases and J dropped 3 bases, with 11 bases sitting between them. CDR3 nucleotide sequence: TGCGCCAGCAGCCAAGAGCCAGGTACCCACTATGGCTACACCTTC. Translation: CASSQEPGTHYGYTF.